This T cell receptor (beta chain) stems from a study of CD8+ T cells in alopecia areata. Across the whole study: The drug, oral tofacitinib, was given to treated patients at 5 to 10 mg twice daily. Overall study results and limits: Between patients, shared TCR sequences were less clear than in mice. This was possibly due in part to HLA diversity in the patient population. Normal skin's resident alphabeta T cells are sequenced alongside lesional scalp T cells.

In its sample, this clone was seen a few times. Its target is not known. Those with alopecia areata gave lesional scalp punch biopsies and peripheral blood. Trimming shortened V by 3 bases and J by 4 bases, and 3 bases separated the two germline ends. Germline V CDR1 and CDR2: MDHEN, SYDVKM. The CDR3 sequence is 11 residues long. cDNA serving as the sequencing template came from extracted, reverse transcribed RNA. Sequencing used immunoSEQ multiplex PCR; TCRdb keeps in-frame clones, though not all of them. The sample consists of some 99,000 clones, over 40% of them appearing once. The origin of this receptor is a human donor with alopecia areata. The sample comprised CD4+ T cells sorted from blood. The chain is built from TRBV28 and TRBJ1-2; D is undetermined. CDR3 coding DNA: TGTGCCAGCAGTTTCGTCTATGGCTACACCTTC. Protein: CASSFVYGYTF.